This TCR beta chain was profiled in a study of PD-1 blockade in classical Hodgkin lymphoma. Each patient experienced a relapse that followed autologous stem cell transplantation, and brentuximab vedotin exposure varied. The method was immunoSEQ multiplex PCR; TCRdb's version includes in-frame clones alone and lacks a portion of them. The sample lists some 150,000 clones; about 78% were seen once. Sequenced here: peripheral blood mononuclear cells (PBMCs), sampled before the second cycle of nivolumab. This sequence originates from a human donor with classical Hodgkin lymphoma.

CDR3 amino acids: CASSLYRSGGAYEQYF. The CDR3 DNA follows: TGTGCCAGCAGTTTATATCGGTCAGGTGGAGCCTACGAGCAGTACTTC. The rearrangement joins TRBV28 to TRBJ2-7, with no clear D. Per the germline V gene, CDR1 is MDHEN and CDR2 is SYDVKM. The CDR3 is 16 residues long. The V and J ends lost 1 base and 2 bases respectively, with 15 bases between them.